The next 28 T cell receptor beta chains were all read from a single sample in a study of CXCR3-negative and CXCR3-positive naive CD8 T cells. These receptors have no identified antigens. Carrying UMI labels, the TRB cDNA libraries were prepared through 5' RACE. Each CDR3 protein gets one entry in TCRdb, which reprocessed the 5' RACE reads and gives no DNA. Here the sample table reports tens of thousands of distinct CDR3 sequences. Study findings and constraints: Researchers report that CXCR3-positive naive cells carry more hydrophobic TRB CDR3s than CXCR3-negative naive cells.

The sequenced sample consisted of naive CXCR3+ CD8+ T cells from blood. Subset here: CD45RO-CCR7+CD27+CD95- naive CD8+ T cells expressing CXCR3 (TNR3+). These receptors were obtained from a human donor in good health. Some clones in this sample may be carry-over from other donors' samples.

CDR3 sequence reads: CASRWTGGNTEAFF. This chain joins TRBV6-2 or TRBV6-3 and TRBJ1-1; TCRdb picks TRBD1, but there is no DNA to check that call. Germline V gives CDR1 MNHEY, CDR2 SVGEGT. The CDR3 loop spans 14 amino acids.

The chain carries TRBV20-1 and TRBJ2-7; TCRdb indicates TRBD2, and absent DNA this call remains unverified. The germline V gene has CDR1 DFQATT and CDR2 SNEGSKA (reference sequence). This CDR3 spans 15 amino acids. CDR3 in amino acids: CSARFSGSSSYEQYF.

The J gene is TRBJ2-7, the V gene TRBV7-2. The CDR3 consists of 13 residues. Looked up from germline, CDR1 is SGHTA and CDR2 is FQGNSA. This CDR3 is CASSLPAPYEQYF.

This chain connects TRBV7-9 to TRBJ2-7; TCRdb reports TRBD1, a call that lacks DNA to check it against. CDR3 size: 15 residues. Germline V gene sequence: CDR1 SEHNR, CDR2 FQNEAQ (reference sequence). This CDR3 reads CASSSSARQSYEQYF.

The genes are TRBV6-5 and TRBJ2-3; the TRBD1 assignment by TCRdb is unverifiable without DNA. The CDR3 extends over 15 amino acids. Germline V gene lookup returns CDR1 MNHEY and CDR2 SVGAGI. The CDR3 protein is CASSYQTGGVETQYF.

The J gene is TRBJ2-7, the V gene TRBV7-9; as DNA is missing, the TRBD2 call by TCRdb cannot be tested. CDR3 size: 15 residues. Germline V CDR1 and CDR2: SEHNR, FQNEAQ (reference sequence). This chain's CDR3 is CASRDGLQRSNEQYF.

J is TRBJ2-1 and V is TRBV12-3 or TRBV12-4; as DNA is missing, the TRBD2 call by TCRdb cannot be tested. The CDR3 loop spans 15 amino acids. The CDR3 loop reads CASITTGTRDNEQFF.

The rearrangement joins TRBV29-1 to TRBJ2-6; the D gene TCRdb calls, TRBD1, cannot be checked with no DNA. Germline CDR1 SQVTM, CDR2 ANQGSEA. The CDR3 is made up of 17 amino acids. The CDR3 loop is CSVEIRGPISGANVLTF.

The gene calls are TRBV12-5 and TRBJ2-5. This CDR3 comprises 13 residues. In germline, CDR1 is LGHNT, CDR2 FRNRAP. The CDR3 sequence: CASGQGYRETQYF.

The V call is TRBV20-1, the J call TRBJ2-5; no DNA is available, so the TRBD2 call from TCRdb remains unchecked. Germline-derived CDR1 and CDR2 are DFQATT and SNEGSKA (reference sequence). The CDR3 contains 16 residues. CDR3 loop: CSAVDQRYPAGETQYF.

CDR3 loop: CASSRDTATGNTIYF. V gene TRBV27 combines with J gene TRBJ1-3. Germline V gene data show CDR1 as MNHEY and CDR2 as SMNVEV (reference sequence). This CDR3 contains 15 residues.

The chain combines TRBV12-3 or TRBV12-4 with TRBJ1-4; the TCRdb D gene call, TRBD1, has no DNA to confirm it. The CDR3 covers 14 residues. The CDR3 protein is CASTPQGDGEKLFF.

V is TRBV12-3 or TRBV12-4 and J is TRBJ2-5. The CDR3 has 14 amino acids. CDR3 in amino acids: CARLLTAYQETQYF.

The V and J genes are TRBV29-1 and TRBJ2-1; TCRdb's D call of TRBD2 is untestable without DNA. The germline V gene encodes CDR1 SQVTM and CDR2 ANQGSEA. The length of the CDR3 is 16 residues. CDR3 region: CSVEDPSLAGWNEQFF.

This sequence joins TRBV9 and TRBJ1-1. Germline V gives CDR1 SGDLS, CDR2 YYNGEE. The CDR3 covers 12 residues. CDR3: CASSGLNTEAFF.

This chain uses TRBV5-1 with TRBJ2-3; TCRdb calls TRBD1, which cannot be checked without DNA. Germline-derived CDR1 and CDR2 are SGHRS and YFSETQ. The CDR3 covers 15 residues. The CDR3 loop reads CASSLEQGGTDTQYF.

This chain links TRBV11-2 with TRBJ2-3; TCRdb's assignment of TRBD2 cannot be checked, as there is no DNA. Germline-derived CDR1 and CDR2 are SGHAT and FQNNGV. The CDR3 runs to 14 residues. The CDR3 is CASSLRPIGDTQYF.

The chain couples TRBV11-2 to TRBJ2-7; TCRdb lists TRBD2, though no DNA is available to test this call. The CDR3 has 15 residues. The germline V gene has CDR1 SGHAT and CDR2 FQNNGV. The CDR3 sequence is CASSLAGTTLPEQYF.

V and J are TRBV20-1 and TRBJ2-5; TCRdb returns TRBD1, unconfirmable since there is no DNA. The germline V gene has CDR1 DFQATT and CDR2 SNEGSKA (reference sequence). This CDR3 is built from 14 residues. CDR3 sequence reads: CSAGQGANQETQYF.

The V and J genes are TRBV6-5 and TRBJ2-7; no DNA is available, so the TRBD2 call from TCRdb remains unchecked. This CDR3 has 14 amino acids. Germline CDR1 reads MNHEY; CDR2 reads SVGAGI. CDR3 sequence: CASSYSAGTYEQYF.

The chain joins TRBV9 to TRBJ2-3; TCRdb's D call, TRBD2, is unchecked because there is no DNA. Germline values: CDR1 SGDLS, CDR2 YYNGEE. CDR3 length: 15 amino acids. The CDR3 loop is CASSGSGGSTDTQYF.

The chain couples TRBV20-1 to TRBJ2-7; the D call of TRBD1 rests on TCRdb alone, since no DNA is present to check it. CDR1 DFQATT and CDR2 SNEGSKA come from the germline V gene (reference sequence). CDR3 size: 13 residues. The CDR3 here is CSARGVGVHEQYF.

The rearrangement uses TRBV28 and TRBJ1-1. The germline gives CDR1 MDHEN, CDR2 SYDVKM. This CDR3 comprises 15 residues. The CDR3 loop reads CASQTRWEGNTEAFF. Drawing the rest from reference TRBV28 and TRBJ1-1, the complete variable domain is DVKVTQSSRYLVKRTGEKVFLECVQDMDHENMFWYRQDPGLGLRLIYFSYDVKMKEKGDIPEGYSVSREKKERFSLILESASTNQTSMYLCASQTRWEGNTEAFFGQGTRLTVV.

The chain employs TRBV28 and TRBJ2-1; TCRdb reports TRBD1, a call that lacks DNA to check it against. The CDR3 consists of 15 residues. Germline-derived CDR1 and CDR2 are MDHEN and SYDVKM. This CDR3 is CASSLLDNLYNEQFF. The variable domain in full, completed from reference TRBV28 and TRBJ2-1, reads DVKVTQSSRYLVKRTGEKVFLECVQDMDHENMFWYRQDPGLGLRLIYFSYDVKMKEKGDIPEGYSVSREKKERFSLILESASTNQTSMYLCASSLLDNLYNEQFFGPGTRLTVL.

The chain joins TRBV19 to TRBJ1-1. Germline V gene data show CDR1 as LNHDA and CDR2 as SQIVND (reference sequence). This CDR3 is 13 amino acids long. The CDR3 spells CASTWGWVTEAFF.

The chain combines TRBV4-1 with TRBJ2-6; TCRdb outputs TRBD1, but without DNA this stays unchecked. Germline CDR1 is MGHRA and CDR2 is YSYEKL. This CDR3 is 15 amino acids long. CDR3 in amino acids: CASSLRTGVANVLTF.

V gene TRBV7-7 combines with J gene TRBJ2-5; TCRdb's D call of TRBD1 is untestable without DNA. Germline-derived CDR1 and CDR2 are SSHAT and FNYEAQ (reference sequence). The CDR3 is made up of 15 amino acids. CDR3 loop: CASSARDFVGETQYF.

The gene calls are TRBV7-9 and TRBJ2-3; the TCRdb D gene call, TRBD1, has no DNA to confirm it. The CDR3 extends over 16 amino acids. From germline, CDR1 is SEHNR and CDR2 FQNEAQ (reference sequence). The CDR3 loop is CASSLPGPPPRDTQYF.